This T cell receptor beta chain originates from a study of CD8 T cells in Susac syndrome. This CDR3 spans 14 amino acids. Germline CDR1 reads DFQATT; CDR2 reads SNEGSKA (reference sequence). The V gene lost 0 bases and the J gene lost 6 bases, with 14 bases spanning the gap. Reverse transcription used about 0.45 to 1 ug RNA and random hexamers. TCRdb recomputed calls from the immunoSEQ multiplex PCR reads with MiXCR, one row per CDR3 protein. The sample holds more than 80,000 distinct CDR3 sequences, around 94% seen once. The chain uses TRBV20-1 and TRBJ1-2; D possibly corresponds to TRBD1 (5 bases). The TCR comes from a human donor with Susac syndrome. Input material: CD8+ T cells from PBMCs. The DNA of the CDR3 is TGCAGTGCTAGAGATCTCCGGCCGACAGATGGCTACACCTTC. As protein: CSARDLRPTDGYTF.